These 7 T cell receptor beta chains were sequenced from one sample in a study of cytomegalovirus exposure and HLA in healthy donors. This PCR relied on a set of 60 Vbeta primers and 13 Jbeta primers. The table came from immunoSEQ multiplex PCR; TCRdb's copy has only in-frame clones and leaves some out. The repertoire holds 150,000 to 180,000 clones, 60% to 80% seen once, with roughly 12% in the top ten. The sequencing sample was made of PBMCs. These receptors originate from a man aged 25-45 years in good health and CMV-seropositive.

The J gene is TRBJ2-5, the V gene TRBV7-9, with D perhaps matching TRBD2 (6 bases). This CDR3 spans 16 amino acids. The V gene lost 0 bases and the J gene lost 0 bases, with 11 bases spanning the gap. Germline-derived CDR1 and CDR2 are SEHNR and FQNEAQ (reference sequence). The CDR3 region is CASSLALSGDQETQYF. The CDR3 bases are TGTGCCAGCAGCTTAGCACTGTCGGGGGACCAAGAGACCCAGTACTTC.

V and J are TRBV5-1 and TRBJ1-4, with TRBD1 matching 10 bases. Looked up from germline, CDR1 is SGHRS and CDR2 is YFSETQ. There are 15 residues in the CDR3. The trim removed 5 bases at V and 8 bases at J, leaving 9 bases unmatched. The CDR3 spells CASRDTGQGNEKLFF. CDR3 in DNA: TGCGCCAGCAGGGATACGGGACAGGGGAACGAAAAACTGTTTTTT. The full variable domain, with the rest looked up from reference TRBV5-1 and TRBJ1-4, is KAGVTQTPRYLIKTRGQQVTLSCSPISGHRSVSWYQQTPGQGLQFLFEYFSETQRNKGNFPGRFSGRQFSNSRSEMNVSTLELGDSALYLCASRDTGQGNEKLFFGSGTQLSVL.

This clone has only a few counts. The chain couples TRBV30 to TRBJ2-3; 12 bases agree with TRBD2. This CDR3 has 15 amino acids. The J segment lost 9 bases and the V segment lost 4 bases, leaving 11 bases of the junction unmatched. Germline CDR1 and CDR2: GTSNPN and SVGIG (reference sequence). The CDR3 region is CAWTNAGTSGSTQYF. CDR3 DNA: TGTGCCTGGACTAACGCCGGGACTAGCGGGTCGACGCAGTATTTT.

The V call is TRBV4-2, the J call TRBJ2-1, with 8 bases matching TRBD1. The CDR3 consists of 15 residues. The germline gives CDR1 LGHNA, CDR2 YNFKEQ. The V segment lost 8 bases and the J segment 7 bases; nucleotides outside the gene matches: 13. Here the CDR3 reads CASRTDRRGQNEQFF. In nucleotides, the CDR3 is TGTGCCAGCCGCACAGACCGCAGGGGGCAAAATGAGCAGTTCTTC.

The chain links TRBV19 to TRBJ1-5, with D tentatively TRBD1 (5 bases). Trimming pared 5 bases from V and 0 bases from J, leaving 5 bases between. Germline V CDR1 and CDR2: LNHDA, SQIVND (reference sequence). The CDR3 has 13 residues. The CDR3, as DNA: TGTGCCAGTAGTGACAGTAGCAATCAGCCCCAGCATTTT. Protein: CASSDSSNQPQHF.

V is TRBV18 and J is TRBJ2-1; D is perhaps TRBD1 (5 bases). The germline V gene encodes CDR1 KGHSH and CDR2 LQKENI. V was trimmed by 2 bases and J by 6 bases, leaving 11 bases between them. The CDR3 spans 14 residues. As DNA, the CDR3 is TGTGCCAGCTCACCAGGGGCCTCGAGCAATGAGCAGTTCTTC. Amino acid sequence: CASSPGASSNEQFF.

V is TRBV30 and J is TRBJ2-7; maybe TRBD1 (6 bases). This CDR3 is 14 amino acids long. Germline assignment: CDR1 GTSNPN and CDR2 SVGIG (reference sequence). V was cut by 2 bases and J by 3 bases, with 14 bases left in between. The CDR3 loop reads CAWSRTGHYYEQYF. The CDR3, as DNA: TGTGCCTGGAGTCGAACGGGACATTACTACGAGCAGTACTTC.